The 20 T cell receptor beta chains presented below share a single source sample, sequenced in a study of naive and memory T cell subsets. The SP2 primer and nested alpha and beta constant region primers amplified ligated cDNA in four rounds. TCRdb processed the 5' RACE reads anew with MiXCR; each CDR3 protein has one entry. Among about 48,000 distinct CDR3 sequences listed, around 5% were seen once. A UMI-containing oligonucleotide was joined by 3' ligation to the TCR cDNA template. Source of these receptors: a female donor in good health.

This clonotype was seen ten or more times. This rearrangement joins TRBV5-4 to TRBJ2-2; 12 nucleotides agree with TRBD2. The V gene's germline CDR1 is SGHNT and CDR2 YYREEE (reference sequence). The length of the CDR3 is 17 residues. The ends lost 6 bases at V and 5 bases at J; junction bases unmatched: 11. CDR3: CASTPPGLAGGTGELFF. In DNA form, the CDR3 reads TGTGCCAGCACCCCACCGGGACTAGCGGGTGGGACCGGGGAGCTGTTTTTT.

This clonotype was recorded at least ten times. The chain is built from TRBV6-1 and TRBJ2-3; 8 bases line up with TRBD2. With 3 bases clipped from V and 0 bases from J, the junction kept 2 bases outside the gene matches. The CDR3 spans 15 residues. Germline CDR1 MNHNS, CDR2 SASEGT. CDR3 nucleotide sequence: TGTGCCAGCAGTGATACGGGAGGGAGCACAGATACGCAGTATTTT. Amino acids: CASSDTGGSTDTQYF.

In this sample, this clonotype turned up many times. The V call is TRBV2, the J call TRBJ2-1; D is ambiguous. V was cut by 10 bases and J by 9 bases, with 13 bases left in between. The CDR3 is made up of 11 amino acids. CDR1 SNHLY and CDR2 FYNNEI come from the germline V gene. CDR3 region: CATVLGTEQFF. DNA for the CDR3: TGTGCCACCGTTCTAGGTACTGAGCAGTTCTTC.

This clonotype was seen many times. V gene TRBV5-1 combines with J gene TRBJ1-1; TRBD1 might be the D (6 bases). Germline CDR1 SGHRS, CDR2 YFSETQ. This CDR3 is built from 14 residues. Trimming left V 5 bases short and J 6 bases short, with 17 bases between. The CDR3 coding sequence is TGCGCCAGCAGGCCCCGGACAGAAGGGGCTGAAGCTTTCTTT. Its translation: CASRPRTEGAEAFF.

This clonotype has at least ten counts. The genes are TRBV20-1 and TRBJ2-4; D remains ambiguous. Trimming pared 3 bases from V and 7 bases from J, leaving 13 bases between. The CDR3 sequence is 13 residues long. Germline CDR1 reads DFQATT; CDR2 reads SNEGSKA (reference sequence). As DNA, the CDR3 is TGCAGTGCTAGGGACGAGCTCCTTAACATTCAGTACTTC. As protein: CSARDELLNIQYF.

This clonotype was found many times. The chain joins TRBV5-4 to TRBJ2-2; TRBD2 matches at 10 bases. Germline loops: CDR1 SGHNT, CDR2 YYREEE (reference sequence). Trimming took 0 bases from V and 2 from J; bases not matched to a gene: 4. The CDR3 sequence is 17 residues long. CDR3 DNA: TGTGCCAGCAGCTTGGAAAGCGGGAGGGCCAACACCGGGGAGCTGTTTTTT. It is translated as CASSLESGRANTGELFF.

This clonotype came up many times. The J gene is TRBJ2-1, the V gene TRBV7-9; 8 bases agree with TRBD2. Germline V gene data show CDR1 as SEHNR and CDR2 as FQNEAQ (reference sequence). With V trimmed by 8 bases and J by 6 bases, 12 bases remained unmatched. This CDR3 spans 15 amino acids. This CDR3 reads CASGGGRPRTNEQFF. The CDR3 nucleotides read TGTGCCAGCGGGGGCGGGAGGCCTAGGACCAATGAGCAGTTCTTC. Using reference TRBV7-9 and TRBJ2-1 for the parts outside the CDR3, the full variable domain is DTGVSQNPRHKITKRGQNVTFRCDPISEHNRLYWYRQTLGQGPEFLTYFQNEAQLEKSRLLSDRFSAERPKGSFSTLEIQRTEQGDSAMYLCASGGGRPRTNEQFFGPGTRLTVL.

This clonotype was recorded at least ten times. The gene calls are TRBV3-1 and TRBJ2-1; D is uncertain. This CDR3 contains 11 residues. Germline-derived CDR1 and CDR2 are LGHDT and YNNKEL (reference sequence). The V and J ends lost 1 base and 11 bases respectively, with 6 bases between them. The CDR3 here is CASSQVGKQFF. The CDR3 region has the DNA TGTGCCAGCAGCCAAGTGGGGAAGCAGTTCTTC.

In its sample, this clonotype was seen a few times. The V gene is TRBV7-9, the J gene TRBJ2-7, with 7 bases identical to TRBD2. The J segment lost 4 bases and the V segment lost 1 base, leaving 10 bases of the junction unmatched. The CDR3 extends over 16 amino acids. Germline V gene lookup returns CDR1 SEHNR and CDR2 FQNEAQ (reference sequence). The CDR3 DNA follows: TGTGCCAGCAGCTTAGTTCCCCTAGCGGAGTTGTACGAGCAGTACTTC. This codes for CASSLVPLAELYEQYF.

Ten or more counts support this clonotype. The chain has TRBV5-1 and TRBJ2-3; D uncertain. V was shortened by 0 bases and J by 2 bases, with 10 bases between the two germline ends. The CDR3 is 15 amino acids. CDR1 and CDR2 (germline): SGHRS, YFSETQ. The CDR3 bases are TGCGCCAGCAGCTTGGGAGCGATAAACACAGATACGCAGTATTTT. Translated: CASSLGAINTDTQYF.

This clonotype was detected ten times or more. This chain connects TRBV6-2 or TRBV6-3 to TRBJ2-2; 7 bases are shared with TRBD1. V lost 5 bases and J lost 6; bases outside the gene matches: 12. Germline CDR1 and CDR2: MNHEY and SVGEGT. This CDR3 spans 16 amino acids. The CDR3 DNA is TGTGCCAGCAGTGCGTGGGACAGCAAAGGACCCGGGGAGCTGTTTTTT. Translation gives CASSAWDSKGPGELFF.

This clonotype was recorded many times. The gene calls are TRBV20-1 and TRBJ1-5; D remains unclear. Germline assignment: CDR1 DFQATT and CDR2 SNEGSKA (reference sequence). This CDR3 contains 13 residues. The germline V and J ends were trimmed by 5 bases and 11 bases, with 19 bases remaining between them. CDR3 sequence: CSARKTVEGSQHF. For the CDR3, the DNA is TGCAGTGCTCGAAAGACTGTCGAAGGGTCCCAGCATTTT.

The chain has TRBV18 and TRBJ2-5; tentatively, D is TRBD2 (5 bases). This CDR3 region has 15 residues. Trimming removed 6 bases at V and 3 bases at J, with 17 bases between. In germline, CDR1 is KGHSH, CDR2 LQKENI. The DNA for the CDR3 is TGTGCCAGCTCCCTTAGAGGCGGACTGGAAGAGACCCAGTACTTC. Translated, it gives CASSLRGGLEETQYF.

There are many counts of this clonotype. V and J are TRBV28 and TRBJ1-2, with 12 bases aligning to TRBD1. Germline V gene sequence: CDR1 MDHEN, CDR2 SYDVKM. V gave up 5 bases and J gave up 3 bases; unmatched junction bases: 13. There are 18 residues in the CDR3. This CDR3 reads CASSAPGQGASKDYGYTF. DNA for the CDR3: TGTGCCAGCAGTGCCCCGGGACAGGGGGCAAGTAAAGACTATGGCTACACCTTC.

Comments on this clonotype: With a much larger clone just one base away, this may be a read error. The chain carries TRBV28 and TRBJ2-7; D gene uncertain. The CDR3 consists of 14 residues. Trimming left V 0 bases short and J 1 base short, with 7 bases between. Germline V gene lookup returns CDR1 MDHEN and CDR2 SYDVKM. In nucleotides, the CDR3 is TGTGCCAGCAGTTTATGGGTGAGGTCCTACGAGCAGTACTTC. Translation gives CASSLWVRSYEQYF.

This clonotype was seen many times. The chain is built from TRBV29-1 and TRBJ2-1; 9 nucleotides align to TRBD2. The CDR3 extends over 16 amino acids. Germline V gives CDR1 SQVTM, CDR2 ANQGSEA. V lost 2 bases to trimming and J lost 4 bases; unmatched junction nucleotides: 9. The CDR3 spells CSVELLAGRGYNEQFF. CDR3 DNA sequence: TGCAGCGTTGAATTGCTAGCGGGGAGAGGATACAATGAGCAGTTCTTC.

This clonotype has ten or more counts. The chain links TRBV20-1 to TRBJ2-2; the D call may be TRBD1 or TRBD2 (6 bases each). The V gene's germline CDR1 is DFQATT and CDR2 SNEGSKA (reference sequence). This CDR3 region has 17 residues. V lost 2 bases to trimming and J lost 5 bases, with 21 bases between them. CDR3 amino acids: CSARRRIMGAGTGELFF. In DNA form, the CDR3 reads TGCAGTGCTAGACGGAGGATCATGGGGGCGGGAACCGGGGAGCTGTTTTTT.

This clonotype was recorded at least ten times. This chain connects TRBV29-1 to TRBJ1-2; D may be TRBD1 (5 bases). The CDR3 totals 12 residues. Per germline, CDR1 SQVTM and CDR2 ANQGSEA. The germline V and J ends were trimmed by 4 bases and 4 bases, with 10 bases remaining between them. The CDR3 is CSVVGGIYGYTF. CDR3 in DNA: TGCAGCGTTGTTGGGGGGATCTATGGCTACACCTTC.

This clonotype was seen repeatedly, ten times or more. V is TRBV2 and J is TRBJ2-3; D is unclear. Germline V lookup: CDR1 SNHLY, CDR2 FYNNEI. The CDR3 consists of 13 residues. Trimming stripped 5 bases from V and 4 bases from J, with 10 bases between. The CDR3 region has the DNA TGTGCCAGCAGTTCGGGTCGGTCAGATACGCAGTATTTT. This sequence encodes CASSSGRSDTQYF.

This clonotype came up many times. The rearrangement uses TRBV21-1 and TRBJ2-1; TRBD1 is the table's D call and was not checked against the DNA. TRBV21-1 represents a pseudogene. The CDR3 has 12 amino acids. The CDR3 loop reads CASTRWYNEQFF. The DNA of the CDR3 is TGTGCCAGCACCCGGTGGTACAATGAGCAGTTCTTC.